Listed below are T cell receptor beta chains from one sample, sequenced in a study of blood T cell repertoires in COVID-19. The data were produced by immunoSEQ multiplex PCR, yet TCRdb's version contains in-frame clones alone and is incomplete. The sample consists of more than 200,000 clones, nearly 90% of them appearing once. The sequenced sample was peripheral blood. The source is a woman aged 40 to 55 who had recovered from COVID-19. Both conserved end residues are part of each CDR3. Fields, in order: clone size, V gene, J gene, D gene, CDR3 protein, CDR3 DNA. The D gene is left open where the match is weak. Clone size, where shown, is once, few, many, or a class for clones that have expanded.

abundance: -; v_gene: TRBV6-5; j_gene: TRBJ1-5; d_gene: TRBD1; CDR3aa: CASRRTGINQPQHF; CDR3nt: TGTGCCAGCAGACGGACAGGGATAAATCAGCCCCAGCATTTT
abundance: -; v_gene: TRBV7-2; j_gene: TRBJ2-1; d_gene: TRBD2; CDR3aa: CASSLVGGVFGYNEQFF; CDR3nt: TGTGCCAGCAGCTTAGTGGGAGGGGTGTTTGGTTACAATGAGCAGTTCTTC
abundance: -; v_gene: TRBV27; j_gene: TRBJ1-1; d_gene: -; CDR3aa: CASSFGDKLNTEAFF; CDR3nt: TGTGCCAGCAGTTTCGGTGACAAGTTGAACACTGAAGCTTTCTTT
abundance: -; v_gene: TRBV3-1/TRBV3-2; j_gene: TRBJ2-5; d_gene: TRBD1; CDR3aa: CASSQDRSRGRETQYF; CDR3nt: TGTGCCAGCAGCCAAGATCGATCCAGGGGGAGAGAGACCCAGTACTTC
abundance: -; v_gene: TRBV14; j_gene: TRBJ2-5; d_gene: -; CDR3aa: CASSQSGYLQETQYF; CDR3nt: TGTGCCAGCAGCCAATCGGGGTACCTCCAAGAGACCCAGTACTTC
abundance: -; v_gene: TRBV28; j_gene: TRBJ2-5; d_gene: TRBD1; CDR3aa: CASSGTGTTIEPHQETQYF; CDR3nt: TGTGCCAGCTCCGGGACAGGGACCACCATAGAACCCCACCAAGAGACCCAGTACTTC
abundance: -; v_gene: TRBV5-5; j_gene: TRBJ2-3; d_gene: TRBD2; CDR3aa: CASSWGTSGGTDTQYF; CDR3nt: TGTGCCAGCAGCTGGGGGACTAGCGGGGGTACAGATACGCAGTATTTT
abundance: -; v_gene: TRBV19; j_gene: TRBJ1-2; d_gene: -; CDR3aa: CASSIVEGNYGYTF; CDR3nt: TGTGCCAGTAGTATAGTGGAGGGAAACTATGGCTACACCTTC
abundance: -; v_gene: TRBV10-3; j_gene: TRBJ1-1; d_gene: TRBD1; CDR3aa: CAARSDRVVSFTEAFF; CDR3nt: TGTGCCGCCAGGTCGGACAGGGTCGTTTCGTTCACTGAAGCTTTCTTT
abundance: few; v_gene: TRBV19; j_gene: TRBJ2-1; d_gene: TRBD2; CDR3aa: CASSIRTSGDSYNEQFF; CDR3nt: TGTGCCAGTAGTATCCGGACTAGCGGAGACTCCTACAATGAGCAGTTCTTC
abundance: -; v_gene: TRBV6-5; j_gene: TRBJ1-2; d_gene: -; CDR3aa: CASRREGINYGYTF; CDR3nt: TGTGCCAGCAGGCGGGAGGGGATTAACTATGGCTACACCTTC
abundance: once; v_gene: TRBV10-1; j_gene: TRBJ2-1; d_gene: -; CDR3aa: CAGSALQEKIDNEQFF; CDR3nt: TGCGCCGGATCCGCTTTACAGGAAAAGATCGACAATGAGCAGTTCTTC
abundance: -; v_gene: TRBV7-2; j_gene: TRBJ2-1; d_gene: -; CDR3aa: CASSYTGLEQFF; CDR3nt: TGTGCCAGCAGCTACACAGGGTTGGAGCAGTTCTTC
abundance: -; v_gene: TRBV24-1; j_gene: TRBJ1-5; d_gene: -; CDR3aa: CATSESGGGNQPQHF; CDR3nt: TGTGCCACCAGTGAGTCCGGCGGGGGCAATCAGCCCCAGCATTTT
abundance: -; v_gene: TRBV7-3; j_gene: TRBJ2-1; d_gene: TRBD2; CDR3aa: CASSFGLAGVNEQFF; CDR3nt: TGTGCCAGCAGCTTTGGACTAGCGGGGGTAAATGAGCAGTTCTTC
abundance: -; v_gene: TRBV19; j_gene: TRBJ2-1; d_gene: TRBD1; CDR3aa: CASSVKMGQIVNSGDEQFF; CDR3nt: TGTGCCAGTAGTGTGAAGATGGGACAGATAGTCAATTCCGGGGATGAGCAGTTCTTC
abundance: -; v_gene: TRBV18; j_gene: TRBJ1-1; d_gene: TRBD1; CDR3aa: CASSPLSGGFTEAFF; CDR3nt: TGTGCCAGCTCACCGCTTTCAGGGGGCTTTACTGAAGCTTTCTTT
abundance: -; v_gene: TRBV7-8; j_gene: TRBJ1-4; d_gene: -; CDR3aa: CASSSHRTASKLFF; CDR3nt: TGTGCCAGCAGCTCCCACAGGACAGCTTCAAAACTGTTTTTT